Each of the 13 T cell receptor beta chains below was sequenced from the same sample in a study of blood T cells in healthy people across ages. Sample-barcoded 5' priming and a J-beta primer mix drove a second PCR of about 6 to 12 cycles. TCRdb redid the calling of the 5' RACE reads with MiXCR, one entry per CDR3 protein. In the table there are 700,000 to 850,000 distinct CDR3 sequences, under 40% of which are singletons. The sequenced sample was blood. These receptors were obtained from a man aged 18 to 30 in good health.

CDR3 bases: TGTGCCAGCAGCTACAGGGAGTATGGCTACACCTTC. This gives the protein CASSYREYGYTF. The chain links TRBV7-2 to TRBJ1-2; D is perhaps TRBD1 (6 bases). Germline CDR1 SGHTA, CDR2 FQGNSA. Deletions cut 4 bases from V and 5 bases from J, with 8 bases between. The CDR3 covers 12 residues. Full variable domain (outside the CDR3, taken from reference TRBV7-2 and TRBJ1-2): GAGVSQSPSNKVTEKGKDVELRCDPISGHTALYWYRQSLGQGLEFLIYFQGNSAPDKSGLPSDRFSAERTGGSVSTLTIQRTQQEDSAVYLCASSYREYGYTFGSGTRLTVV.

This clonotype has a handful of counts. This sequence joins TRBV7-2 and TRBJ2-4; D is uncertain. This CDR3 has 14 amino acids. Germline V gives CDR1 SGHTA, CDR2 FQGNSA. Trimming stripped 6 bases from V and 0 bases from J, with 9 bases between. DNA of the CDR3: TGTGCCAGCAGTTTTGAAATAGCCAAAAACATTCAGTACTTC. Residues: CASSFEIAKNIQYF.

The chain carries TRBV2 and TRBJ1-5; D perhaps matches TRBD1 (6 bases). V lost 8 bases and J 7 bases, leaving 18 bases between the germline ends. Per the germline V gene, CDR1 is SNHLY and CDR2 is FYNNEI. This CDR3 is built from 14 residues. CDR3 sequence reads: CASLGQGMGQPQHF. In DNA, the CDR3 is TGTGCCAGCCTGGGTCAGGGGATGGGACAGCCCCAGCATTTT. Combining the CDR3 with reference TRBV2 and TRBJ1-5 gives the whole variable domain EPEVTQTPSHQVTQMGQEVILRCVPISNHLYFYWYRQILGQKVEFLVSFYNNEISEKSEIFDDQFSVERPDGSNFTLKIRSTKLEDSAMYFCASLGQGMGQPQHFGDGTRLSIL.

This clonotype was seen repeatedly, ten times or more. V gene TRBV3-1 combines with J gene TRBJ1-2; a weak D match, TRBD1 (5 bases). This CDR3 is 15 amino acids long. Deletions cut 0 bases from V and 4 bases from J, with 12 bases between. The germline gives CDR1 LGHDT, CDR2 YNNKEL (reference sequence). The CDR3 is CASSQDHGASYGYTF. The CDR3 nucleotides are TGTGCCAGCAGCCAAGATCACGGGGCTAGCTATGGCTACACCTTC.

This clonotype occurred many times. V is TRBV5-1 and J is TRBJ2-5, with 7 bases that match TRBD1. The V gene end was trimmed by 5 bases and the J gene end by 2 bases; junction bases not matched to a gene: 12. This CDR3 spans 16 amino acids. Germline V gene data show CDR1 as SGHRS and CDR2 as YFSETQ. Written as DNA, the CDR3 is TGCGCCAGCAGGTTAAGACCGGGACAGATACAAGAGACCCAGTACTTC. This sequence encodes CASRLRPGQIQETQYF.

The chain recombines TRBV15 with TRBJ1-3, with D unclear. This CDR3 contains 15 residues. The germline V gene has CDR1 LNHNV and CDR2 YYDKDF (reference sequence). Trimming pared 0 bases from V and 2 bases from J, leaving 8 bases between. The CDR3, as DNA: TGTGCCACCAGCAGAGATCGGGAGCCTGGAAACACCATATATTTT. Translated, it gives CATSRDREPGNTIYF.

This clonotype was seen a few times. The chain's CDR3 is CASSPGTNYNEQFF. CDR3 sequence (DNA): TGCGCCAGCAGCCCTGGGACCAATTACAATGAGCAGTTCTTC. This chain links TRBV5-1 with TRBJ2-1; D is tentatively TRBD1 or TRBD2 (5 bases each). CDR3 length: 14 amino acids. V was cut by 4 bases and J by 4 bases, with 12 bases left in between. Looked up from germline, CDR1 is SGHRS and CDR2 is YFSETQ. Full variable domain (outside the CDR3, taken from reference TRBV5-1 and TRBJ2-1): KAGVTQTPRYLIKTRGQQVTLSCSPISGHRSVSWYQQTPGQGLQFLFEYFSETQRNKGNFPGRFSGRQFSNSRSEMNVSTLELGDSALYLCASSPGTNYNEQFFGPGTRLTVL.

In nucleotides, the CDR3 is TGTGCCAGCAGTGACCTAATCGACGGCTATGGCTACACCTTC. Its protein product is CASSDLIDGYGYTF. This rearrangement joins TRBV12-3 or TRBV12-4 to TRBJ1-2; D call uncertain. The CDR3 has 14 amino acids. Between the trimmed V and J ends, which lost 5 bases and 4 bases, there was a span of 14 bases.

This clonotype has a count of ten or more. This chain uses TRBV4-1 with TRBJ1-2; 8 bases are shared with TRBD1. V shed 1 base and J 6 bases; nucleotides not matched to a gene: 10. Germline V gene data show CDR1 as MGHRA and CDR2 as YSYEKL. The CDR3 covers 16 residues. The CDR3 spells CASSQGLRQGQDGYTF. DNA for the CDR3: TGCGCCAGCAGCCAAGGACTTCGACAGGGACAGGATGGCTACACCTTC.

Only a few counts were recorded for this clonotype. This chain uses TRBV6-6 with TRBJ1-1; D is ambiguous. The CDR3 loop spans 13 amino acids. Germline values: CDR1 MNHNY, CDR2 SVGAGI (reference sequence). V was clipped by 0 bases and J by 10 bases, with 12 bases between them. As DNA, the CDR3 is TGTGCCAGCAGTTACTCGACCGGGAGTGGAGCTTTCTTT. Amino acids: CASSYSTGSGAFF.

This clonotype was detected a few times. J is TRBJ2-1 and V is TRBV12-3 or TRBV12-4; no reliable D call. V gave up 3 bases and J gave up 7 bases, with 22 bases separating them. CDR3 length: 17 amino acids. The chain's CDR3 is CASSLQYDVEVQNEQFF. The CDR3 coding sequence is TGTGCCAGCAGTTTGCAATACGATGTTGAGGTTCAGAATGAGCAGTTCTTC.

This chain joins TRBV20-1 and TRBJ1-1; no clear D gene. The V and J ends lost 4 bases and 4 bases respectively, with 7 bases between them. In germline, CDR1 is DFQATT, CDR2 SNEGSKA (reference sequence). This CDR3 has 11 amino acids. In nucleotides, the CDR3 is TGCAGTGCTATAATTACCACTGAAGCTTTCTTT. It specifies CSAIITTEAFF.

In its sample, this clonotype was seen a few times. V is TRBV2 and J is TRBJ1-2; a weak D match, TRBD1 (6 bases). The CDR3 is 14 amino acids. Between the trimmed V and J ends, which lost 1 base and 5 bases, there was a span of 11 bases. Per germline, CDR1 SNHLY and CDR2 FYNNEI. CDR3 in DNA: TGTGCCAGCAGTGAAGTGGGACACATTTATGGCTACACCTTC. Amino acids: CASSEVGHIYGYTF.